This T cell receptor (beta chain) comes out of a study of blood T cell repertoires in COVID-19 (TCRdb year 2020). Some background on the complete study: Samples covering the acute and convalescent phases of COVID-19 were provided by collaborators in the United States, Italy and Spain. Subjects who had been exposed to COVID-19, were actively infected with it, or had recovered from it provided the deeply sampled blood TCRbeta repertoires that made up the dataset. Sample metadata almost always included a de-identified subject ID, COVID-19 status, age in years and sex. Where available, HLA class I and class II types were obtained from metadata supplied by the sample provider rather than from assay-based typing. The prospective study material was composed of cDNA or gDNA derived from T cells, B-cell-depleted T cells, or PBMCs. A freely available public database, intended as a resource for researchers studying the immune response to SARS-CoV-2, is where the repertoires were released. Samples were obtained from the ongoing ImmuneRACE study (first 160 participants) and from about 1,300 subjects provided by 6 global collaborators. Broader findings and caveats from the paper: The quantity of clinical and demographic metadata differed by source and by participant and was supplied without curation.

TCRbeta CDR3 regions were amplified from genomic DNA by means of the immunoSEQ Assay, a bias-controlled multiplex PCR. Processing in the source paper ran as follows. Nucleated cell counts per sample were estimated from amplification of reference gene primers within the assay. To quantify the absolute abundance of each unique TCRbeta CDR3 rearrangement, sequence reads were collapsed and filtered. For each sample, productive Simpson clonality was calculated by taking the square root of Simpson's diversity index across productive rearrangements. The immuneACCESS repertoire file appears here via TCRdb, limited to in-frame rearrangements. These files lack a portion of the clones; in checked studies, under half of the deficit traces to unresolved V genes, and the cause of the others is not known. V and J calls and clone size are copied from that table; D and trimming were computed from the DNA. This sample lists some 100,000 clones; around 84% were detected once. Clones ranked in the top ten supply about 1.7% of the sample.

Collaborating institutions collected whole blood in K2EDTA tubes following their own protocols. Collaborator samples were shipped for TCRbeta analysis as frozen whole blood, isolated PBMCs, or DNA extracted from either sample type. This clone was seen a single time. The target of this receptor is not known. Qualities for individual bases were not recorded, and no much larger clone is one base off. Sequencing used peripheral blood. This clonotype originated in an older woman with active or convalescent COVID-19.

The sequence in DNA is TGTGCCAGCAGCCCTGGGACTTCCTACAATGAGCAGTTCTTC. This yields the protein CASSPGTSYNEQFF. The V gene is TRBV11-2 and the J gene is TRBJ2-1; 6 matching bases give a weak D call of TRBD2. Relative to germline, V is 5 bases shorter and J is 1 base shorter, with 9 bases between their ends. From cysteine to phenylalanine, the CDR3 is 14 amino acids long. CDR3 DNA is the only sequence kept; it has 42 bases, read in frame from the first base. The germline V gene sets CDR1 to SGHAT and CDR2 to FQNNGV.